This TCR beta chain was obtained from a study of molecular identifiers for immune sequencing clone quantification. On the study more broadly: Split five ways in replicates, RNA from approximately 20,000 or 100,000 naive CD8 cells had four portions sequenced. Study-wide results and limits: Clones above 20 RNA copies contained over 98% of effector molecules but under 1% of naive ones.

Trimming cost V 7 bases and J 4 bases; bases outside gene matches: 9. The CDR3 runs 14 residues. Germline V gene lookup returns CDR1 MDHEN and CDR2 SYDVKM. A word on this clonotype: Its antigen is undetermined.

CD8+CD4-CCR7+CD45RA+ sorting gave the naive CD8 T cells. Both previously described methods and listed TCR primers were employed to make bulk TCR libraries. TCRdb re-analysed the PCR reads in MiXCR, keeping a single row per CDR3 protein. There are 550,000 to 750,000 distinct CDR3 sequences in the sample; approximately 20% occur only once, and 0.7% to 1% lies in the top ten. Specimen: naive CD8+ T cells from blood, with Jurkat cell RNA spiked in. Subset given: FACS-sorted CD8+CD4-CCR7+CD45RA+ naive T cells. This TCR came from a human donor in good health. Some libraries in this study had Jurkat cell RNA spiked in. The V call is TRBV28, the J call TRBJ2-5; 7 bases are a match to TRBD1. CDR3 residues: CASIPPGGGETQYF. As DNA, the CDR3 is TGTGCCAGCATACCACCAGGGGGTGGAGAGACCCAGTACTTC.